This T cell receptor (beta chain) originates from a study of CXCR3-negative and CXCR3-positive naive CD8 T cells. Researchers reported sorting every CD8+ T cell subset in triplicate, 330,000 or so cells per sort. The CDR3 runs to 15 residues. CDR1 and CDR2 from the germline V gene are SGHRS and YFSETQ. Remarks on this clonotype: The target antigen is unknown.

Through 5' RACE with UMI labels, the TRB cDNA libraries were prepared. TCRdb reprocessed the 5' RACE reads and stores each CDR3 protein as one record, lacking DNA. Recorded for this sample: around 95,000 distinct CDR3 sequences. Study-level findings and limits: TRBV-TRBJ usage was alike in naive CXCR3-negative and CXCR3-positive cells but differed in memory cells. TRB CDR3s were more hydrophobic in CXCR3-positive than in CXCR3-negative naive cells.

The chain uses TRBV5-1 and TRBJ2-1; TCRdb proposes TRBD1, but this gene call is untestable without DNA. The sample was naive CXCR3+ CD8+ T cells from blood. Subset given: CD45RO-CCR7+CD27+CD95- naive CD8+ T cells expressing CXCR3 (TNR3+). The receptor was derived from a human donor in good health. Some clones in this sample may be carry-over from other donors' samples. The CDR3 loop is CASSSTGTVYNEQFF.